The rows below give T cell receptor beta chains drawn from one sample of a study of PD-1 blockade in classical Hodgkin lymphoma. TCRdb's table, derived via immunoSEQ multiplex PCR, lists solely in-frame clones and lacks some. Of roughly 10,000 clones listed, 74% are singletons. Specimen: CD8+ T cells from blood, collected before the fourth cycle of nivolumab. Source of these receptors: a human donor with classical Hodgkin lymphoma. Each CDR3 is given with its conserved first and last residue. A D gene is named only where the DNA matches it firmly. The size entry is marked missing in some rows and otherwise reads once, few, many or a size class.

-	TRBV4-3	14	TRBJ2-1	-	TGCGCCAGCAGCCAAGGGGACGGATACAATGAGCAGTTCTTC	CASSQGDGYNEQFF
-	TRBV11-3	16	TRBJ2-5	once	TGTGCCAGCAGCTTAGATCTTAGGGGGAACCAAGAGACCCAGTACTTC	CASSLDLRGNQETQYF
TRBD2	TRBV5-8	15	TRBJ2-1	-	TGTGCCAGCAGCCTGGGGACTAGCGCCTACAATGAGCAGTTCTTC	CASSLGTSAYNEQFF
TRBD2	TRBV5-1	16	TRBJ2-3	-	TGCGCCAGCAGCTCGGACTGGACTAGCGGGAGCGATACGCAGTATTTT	CASSSDWTSGSDTQYF
-	TRBV28	14	TRBJ1-2	-	TGTGCCAGCAGTACCTGGACAGAGAACTATGGCTACACCTTC	CASSTWTENYGYTF
-	TRBV4-1	17	TRBJ1-1	-	TGCGCCAGCAGCCAACAACATCTAGAGGACTGGAGCACTGAAGCTTTCTTT	CASSQQHLEDWSTEAFF
-	TRBV27	13	TRBJ2-7	few	TGTGCCAGCAGTTTAAACAGCCGTCGGGAGCAGTACTTC	CASSLNSRREQYF
-	TRBV19	13	TRBJ1-1	-	TGTGCCAGTAGTCCCCTGGACGACACTGAAGCTTTCTTT	CASSPLDDTEAFF
TRBD1	TRBV27	14	TRBJ1-5	-	TGTGCCAGCAGTCCAGGGGGGAGCAATCAGCCCCAGCATTTT	CASSPGGSNQPQHF
-	TRBV6-4	11	TRBJ1-2	once	TGTGCCAGCAGTGACAGCTATGGCTACACCTTC	CASSDSYGYTF